One and the same sample provided the 18 T cell receptor beta chains below, sequenced in a study of siplizumab effects on memory and regulatory T cells. Some clones are missing from TCRdb's copy, which holds only in-frame ones; the method was immunoSEQ multiplex PCR. The data show around 110,000 clones, roughly 94% seen once. The material sequenced was non-Treg CD4+ T cells sorted from blood. The receptors were sampled from a human donor in good health.

This clone appeared a single time. The gene calls are TRBV10-2 and TRBJ1-4, with TRBD1 matching over 8 bases. Germline CDR1 and CDR2: WSHSY and SAAADI. Germline trimming cut 6 bases from V and 5 bases from J; bases unmatched to any gene: 8. CDR3 length equals 15 residues. The CDR3 is CASRQTGGGNEKLFF. Written as DNA, the CDR3 is TGCGCCAGCAGGCAAACAGGGGGAGGAAATGAAAAACTGTTTTTT.

The chain combines TRBV5-4 with TRBJ2-3; the D is unclear. The V gene's germline CDR1 is SGHNT and CDR2 YYREEE (reference sequence). The ends were cut back, 4 bases at V and 1 base at J, with 13 bases in the middle. The CDR3 is 15 amino acids. CDR3: CASSGLGKRTDTQYF. The CDR3 DNA is TGTGCCAGCAGCGGGTTGGGGAAACGCACAGATACGCAGTATTTT. The full variable domain, completed using reference TRBV5-4 and TRBJ2-3, is ETGVTQSPTHLIKTRGQQVTLRCSSQSGHNTVSWYQQALGQGPQFIFQYYREEENGRGNFPPRFSGLQFPNYSSELNVNALELDDSALYLCASSGLGKRTDTQYFGPGTRLTVL.

The CDR3, as DNA: TGTGCCATCAGTGAGAGTCAGTCAACTGAAGCTTTCTTT. Translation: CAISESQSTEAFF. The J gene is TRBJ1-1, the V gene TRBV10-3; D unclear. V lost 2 bases, J lost 5 bases, and 9 bases lay in between. The germline V gene has CDR1 ENHRY and CDR2 SYGVKD. CDR3 size: 13 residues.

V and J are TRBV7-9 and TRBJ2-5; unclear D gene. This CDR3 comprises 11 residues. CDR1 is SEHNR, CDR2 FQNEAQ, per germline (reference sequence). V lost 5 bases and J 4 bases, leaving 5 bases between the germline ends. CDR3 in amino acids: CASSGVETQYF. DNA for the CDR3: TGTGCCAGCAGCGGGGTAGAGACCCAGTACTTC.

The chain joins TRBV6-5 to TRBJ1-2; 7 bases are a match to TRBD1. The V segment lost 5 bases and the J segment 11 bases; nucleotides outside the gene matches: 14. CDR3 size: 14 residues. Germline assignment: CDR1 MNHEY and CDR2 SVGAGI. Here the CDR3 DNA reads TGTGCCAGCAGTGTACTGGGGACAGCGCTCTCGTACACCTTC. Amino acid sequence: CASSVLGTALSYTF.

The chain recombines TRBV5-1 with TRBJ2-1; 10 positions match TRBD1. The CDR3 spans 16 residues. V trimming: 1 base; J trimming: 8 bases; junction bases outside the gene matches: 9. Looked up from germline, CDR1 is SGHRS and CDR2 is YFSETQ. As DNA, the CDR3 is TGCGCCAGCAGCTTGTTTCCGGGACAGGGGTTCGATGAGCAGTTCTTC. It translates to CASSLFPGQGFDEQFF.

The V gene is TRBV27, the J gene TRBJ1-6; D may be TRBD1 (6 bases). Trimming left V 3 bases short and J 0 bases short, with 12 bases between. From germline, CDR1 is MNHEY and CDR2 SMNVEV (reference sequence). The CDR3 runs 17 residues. The CDR3 protein is CASSFRQVSSYNSPLHF. The CDR3 DNA sequence: TGTGCCAGCAGTTTTCGACAGGTTAGCTCCTATAATTCACCCCTCCACTTT.

The chain links TRBV6-6 to TRBJ1-5, with 9 bases matching TRBD1. Germline V lookup: CDR1 MNHNY, CDR2 SVGAGI (reference sequence). The junction had 11 bases not matched to a gene; V was cut back by 5 bases and J by 15 bases. The length of the CDR3 is 13 residues. CDR3 coding DNA: TGTGCCAGCAGTCCGGGACAGGGCTTTTGGAGGCATTTT. It specifies CASSPGQGFWRHF.

This chain links TRBV9 with TRBJ2-3; TRBD2 aligns across 9 bases. This CDR3 comprises 15 residues. Germline CDR1 reads SGDLS; CDR2 reads YYNGEE. V gave up 7 bases and J gave up 2 bases; unmatched junction bases: 8. The CDR3: CASVPLAGNTDTQYF. In DNA form, the CDR3 reads TGTGCCAGCGTCCCTCTAGCGGGGAACACAGATACGCAGTATTTT. Looking up the rest from reference TRBV9 and TRBJ2-3 gives the full variable domain: DSGVTQTPKHLITATGQRVTLRCSPRSGDLSVYWYQQSLDQGLQFLIQYYNGEERAKGNILERFSAQQFPDLHSELNLSSLELGDSALYFCASVPLAGNTDTQYFGPGTRLTVL.

The chain joins TRBV28 to TRBJ2-4; D unresolved. Deletions cut 3 bases from V and 12 bases from J, with 12 bases between. The CDR3 has 12 amino acids. Germline loops: CDR1 MDHEN, CDR2 SYDVKM. The CDR3 loop is CASSLSTANQYF. CDR3 nucleotide sequence: TGTGCCAGCAGTTTGAGTACGGCCAATCAGTACTTC.

The rearrangement uses TRBV7-3 and TRBJ2-7; TRBD1 aligns across 11 bases. The V gene's germline CDR1 is SGHTA and CDR2 FQGTGA. This CDR3 is built from 18 residues. Trimming cost V 7 bases and J 0 bases; bases outside gene matches: 14. CDR3 sequence (DNA): TGTGCCAGCACTGCCCCGGGACAGGGGGGCTCAAGCTCCTACGAGCAGTACTTC. Translating it yields CASTAPGQGGSSSYEQYF.

J is TRBJ2-5 and V is TRBV27; 8 bases match TRBD2. J was trimmed by 2 bases and V by 6 bases; bases with no gene match: 5. The CDR3 runs 14 residues. The germline gives CDR1 MNHEY, CDR2 SMNVEV (reference sequence). CDR3 nucleotides: TGTGCCAGCAGATTGACTAGCGAGCAAGAGACCCAGTACTTC. It translates to CASRLTSEQETQYF.

The V and J genes are TRBV10-3 and TRBJ2-1; TRBD2 is a possible D gene (5 bases). The CDR3 spans 13 residues. Trimming pared 7 bases from V and 7 bases from J, leaving 14 bases between. CDR1 and CDR2 (germline): ENHRY, SYGVKD. The CDR3 DNA is TGTGCCATCAACGGGAATCAAGAGAATGAGCAGTTCTTC. Translating it yields CAINGNQENEQFF.

In this sample, this clone turned up once. The CDR3: CASSSGTGINQPQHF. Here the CDR3 DNA reads TGTGCCAGCAGCTCGGGGACAGGGATCAATCAGCCCCAGCATTTT. V and J are TRBV7-9 and TRBJ1-5; 9 bases are a match to TRBD1. Germline lookup yields CDR1 SEHNR and CDR2 FQNEAQ (reference sequence). J was trimmed by 3 bases and V by 4 bases; bases with no gene match: 4. The CDR3 extends over 15 amino acids.

This chain links TRBV29-1 with TRBJ1-4, with a tentative D call TRBD1 (5 bases). Per germline, CDR1 SQVTM and CDR2 ANQGSEA. Trimming removed 5 bases at V and 7 bases at J, with 11 bases between. The CDR3 extends over 12 amino acids. The CDR3 region has the DNA TGCAGCGTTCGGGACGGGAGTGAAAAACTGTTTTTT. Its protein product is CSVRDGSEKLFF.

V and J are TRBV4-2 and TRBJ2-3; the match to TRBD2 covers 9 bases. There are 17 residues in the CDR3. V trimming: 0 bases; J trimming: 4 bases; junction bases outside the gene matches: 8. Germline CDR1 is LGHNA and CDR2 is YNFKEQ. The CDR3 protein is CASSQDSIAGEADTQYF. The CDR3 DNA follows: TGTGCCAGCAGCCAAGATTCGATAGCGGGAGAGGCAGATACGCAGTATTTT.

This sequence joins TRBV6-1 and TRBJ2-2, with 9 bases fitting TRBD1. The V segment lost 4 bases and the J segment 9 bases; nucleotides outside the gene matches: 12. The CDR3 has 16 residues. Germline lookup yields CDR1 MNHNS and CDR2 SASEGT. CDR3 protein: CASSGPGQGGNRELFF. The CDR3 DNA follows: TGTGCCAGCAGTGGGCCGGGACAGGGAGGGAATAGGGAGCTGTTTTTT.

V and J are TRBV30 and TRBJ1-6, with 8 bases that match TRBD1. The CDR3 loop spans 16 amino acids. Germline CDR1 GTSNPN, CDR2 SVGIG (reference sequence). V dropped 5 bases and J dropped 2; count of bases not matched to a gene: 8. The CDR3, as DNA: TGTGCCTGGGATACTTTGGACAGGGCCTATAATTCACCCCTCCACTTT. Its translation is CAWDTLDRAYNSPLHF.